This entry lists 24 T cell receptor beta chains sequenced from one sample in a study of blood T cell repertoires in COVID-19 (dated by TCRdb to about 2020). Library preparation was by the immunoSEQ multiplex PCR assay. TCRdb took this table from immuneACCESS and kept in-frame rearrangements with V and J called. Such tables lack part of the clones; where checked against another copy, unresolved V genes explain under half of the gap, and the rest is unexplained. The sample table lists 240,000 or so clones, approximately 80% of them with a count of one. The biggest ten clones account for around 7.5% of the sample. Sample: peripheral blood. These receptors were obtained from an elderly woman with COVID-19, enrolled during active disease.

The chain carries TRBV7-3 and TRBJ1-2, with TRBD1 identical over 8 bases. CDR1 is SGHTA, CDR2 FQGTGA, per germline. The ends lost 4 bases at V and 6 bases at J; junction bases unmatched: 7. The CDR3 covers 14 residues. The CDR3, as DNA: TGTGCCAGCAGCTCAGACAGGGGAGGCGATGGCTACACCTTC. Translation: CASSSDRGGDGYTF.

The CDR3 DNA reads TGTGCCAGCAGCCTCACGACAGGGGCCTACAATGAGCAGTTCTTC. Protein sequence: CASSLTTGAYNEQFF. The chain combines TRBV7-6 with TRBJ2-1; 8 bases agree with TRBD1. This CDR3 region has 15 residues. Germline V gene lookup returns CDR1 SGHVS and CDR2 FNYEAQ. V trimming: 5 bases; J trimming: 2 bases; junction bases outside the gene matches: 5.

The genes are TRBV10-3 and TRBJ2-2; a weak D match, TRBD1 (6 bases). The CDR3 contains 15 residues. Germline loops: CDR1 ENHRY, CDR2 SYGVKD. V was cut by 4 bases and J by 0 bases, with 9 bases left in between. The CDR3: CAISGQASNTGELFF. The CDR3 DNA is TGTGCCATCAGTGGACAGGCCTCGAACACCGGGGAGCTGTTTTTT.

The chain has TRBV30 and TRBJ2-7; D ambiguous. Germline V lookup: CDR1 GTSNPN, CDR2 SVGIG (reference sequence). The CDR3 is made up of 12 amino acids. V was pared by 1 base and J by 1 base, with 5 bases between. The DNA for the CDR3 is TGTGCCTGGAGTGAGAGTTCCTACGAGCAGTACTTC. It specifies CAWSESSYEQYF.

The rearrangement joins TRBV19 to TRBJ1-4; TRBD1 matches at 9 bases. Germline V lookup: CDR1 LNHDA, CDR2 SQIVND (reference sequence). The CDR3 totals 15 residues. The junction had 7 bases not matched to a gene; V was cut back by 6 bases and J by 5 bases. CDR3 nucleotides: TGTGCCAGTAGGACGACAGGGGGGAGAAATGAAAAACTGTTTTTT. Protein product: CASRTTGGRNEKLFF.

V and J are TRBV2 and TRBJ1-5; D possibly corresponds to TRBD1 (6 bases). Germline V gene lookup returns CDR1 SNHLY and CDR2 FYNNEI. V was clipped by 6 bases and J by 2 bases, with 14 bases between them. The CDR3 is made up of 15 amino acids. The CDR3 region is CASSRTGIGNQPQHF. CDR3 nucleotide sequence: TGTGCCAGCAGCCGAACAGGGATCGGCAATCAGCCCCAGCATTTT.

The rearrangement links TRBV24-1 to TRBJ1-2, with D possibly TRBD1 on 6 matching bases. The CDR3 sequence is 14 residues long. The V and J ends lost 12 bases and 8 bases respectively, with 24 bases between them. Germline V gene lookup returns CDR1 KGHDR and CDR2 SFDVKD. CDR3 loop: CAGDRPDSPSGYTF. The CDR3 DNA follows: TGTGCCGGAGATCGTCCGGACAGCCCTAGCGGCTACACCTTC.

The rearrangement links TRBV27 to TRBJ2-3; 9 nucleotides match TRBD1. This CDR3 contains 17 residues. From germline, CDR1 is MNHEY and CDR2 SMNVEV (reference sequence). With V trimmed by 3 bases and J by 2 bases, 9 bases remained unmatched. The CDR3 nucleotides are TGTGCCAGCAGTTTGTCCGGGACAGGGCTCTTCACAGATACGCAGTATTTT. As protein: CASSLSGTGLFTDTQYF.

This sequence joins TRBV2 and TRBJ1-2; D not certain. CDR1 and CDR2 from the germline V gene are SNHLY and FYNNEI. V was clipped by 7 bases and J by 8 bases, with 17 bases between them. This CDR3 is 13 amino acids long. This CDR3 reads CASIIMEDVGYTF. CDR3 DNA sequence: TGTGCCAGCATCATTATGGAGGATGTGGGCTACACCTTC.

V usage is TRBV2 and J usage is TRBJ1-4; D not resolved. The CDR3 extends over 15 amino acids. The V and J ends lost 6 bases and 1 base respectively, with 12 bases between them. Germline CDR1 SNHLY, CDR2 FYNNEI. The CDR3 reads CASSPSTQTNEKLFF. The CDR3 bases are TGTGCCAGCAGCCCCTCCACACAAACTAATGAAAAACTGTTTTTT.

V and J are TRBV11-2 and TRBJ2-3, with D maybe TRBD2 (6 bases). CDR3 size: 13 residues. In germline, CDR1 is SGHAT, CDR2 FQNNGV. Trimming cost V 4 bases and J 6 bases, with 11 bases left between them. The CDR3 protein is CASSWRAEDTQYF. DNA for the CDR3: TGTGCCAGCAGCTGGAGGGCGGAGGATACGCAGTATTTT.

V is TRBV24-1 and J is TRBJ2-6, with D perhaps TRBD1 (5 bases). The CDR3 loop spans 15 amino acids. Germline CDR1 is KGHDR and CDR2 is SFDVKD. V dropped 4 bases and J dropped 4 bases, with 10 bases sitting between them. In DNA form, the CDR3 reads TGTGCCACCAGTGAGTCAGGGTCCGGGGCCAACGTCCTGACTTTC. Protein: CATSESGSGANVLTF.

This sequence joins TRBV6-1 and TRBJ1-5; 7 positions match TRBD1. Per the germline V gene, CDR1 is MNHNS and CDR2 is SASEGT. V shed 1 base, J shed 7 bases, and the junction held 4 bases outside the gene matches. The CDR3 is 14 amino acids. CDR3 protein: CASSEGRQGQPQHF. The CDR3 DNA sequence: TGTGCCAGCAGTGAAGGGAGACAGGGACAGCCCCAGCATTTT.

The CDR3 here is CAATSIAYEQYF. The CDR3 DNA sequence: TGTGCCGCGACTAGTATAGCCTACGAGCAGTACTTC. The chain joins TRBV5-5 to TRBJ2-7; perhaps TRBD2 as D (6 bases). The V end was cut by 10 bases, the J end by 2 bases, with 13 bases between. Germline CDR1 SGHKS, CDR2 YYEKEE (reference sequence). There are 12 residues in the CDR3.

This chain links TRBV7-9 with TRBJ2-5; 7 bases map to TRBD1. This CDR3 has 14 amino acids. Trimming at V came to 5 bases and at J to 5 bases, leaving 8 bases not matched to a gene. Germline-derived CDR1 and CDR2 are SEHNR and FQNEAQ (reference sequence). CDR3 nucleotide sequence: TGTGCCAGCAGCCTTACAGGGGCTGGCGAGACCCAGTACTTC. Its protein is CASSLTGAGETQYF.

Of note for this clone: The sample carries other DNA sequences with the same CDR3. J is TRBJ1-1 and V is TRBV2, with D possibly being TRBD1 (6 bases). Between the trimmed V and J ends, which lost 5 bases and 0 bases, there was a span of 10 bases. Germline CDR1 reads SNHLY; CDR2 reads FYNNEI. There are 14 residues in the CDR3. CDR3 in amino acids: CASSLQGMNTEAFF. CDR3 DNA: TGTGCCAGCAGTCTCCAGGGGATGAACACTGAAGCTTTCTTT.

The chain carries TRBV20-1 and TRBJ2-7; 7 bases fit TRBD1. V was clipped by 3 bases and J by 4 bases; unmatched bases: 6. CDR1 is DFQATT and CDR2 is SNEGSKA in the germline V gene (reference sequence). CDR3 length: 13 amino acids. The CDR3 loop reads CSASEGARYEQYF. CDR3 DNA sequence: TGCAGTGCTAGTGAGGGGGCAAGGTACGAGCAGTACTTC.

This clone was observed a handful of times. This sequence joins TRBV14 and TRBJ1-6, with TRBD1 identical over 7 bases. Germline CDR1 SGHDN, CDR2 FVKESK. This CDR3 is 15 amino acids long. J gave up 7 bases and V 3 bases, and 6 bases lay outside the gene matches. CDR3 sequence (DNA): TGTGCCAGCAGCCAGAGGGACAGCCGAAATTCACCCCTCCACTTT. This encodes CASSQRDSRNSPLHF.

The rearrangement links TRBV5-1 to TRBJ2-3; weak D call: TRBD1 (5 bases). The germline gives CDR1 SGHRS, CDR2 YFSETQ. Between the trimmed V and J ends, which lost 5 bases and 2 bases, there was a span of 9 bases. The CDR3 consists of 13 residues. Here the CDR3 DNA reads TGCGCCAGCAGAAGGGGTGACACAGATACGCAGTATTTT. This encodes CASRRGDTDTQYF.

The chain joins TRBV29-1 to TRBJ1-4; D possibly corresponds to TRBD1 (6 bases). The V and J ends lost 5 bases and 7 bases respectively, with 14 bases between them. CDR3 length: 13 residues. Germline V gene lookup returns CDR1 SQVTM and CDR2 ANQGSEA. The CDR3 here is CSVRGRGGEKLFF. CDR3 nucleotides: TGCAGCGTTCGGGGCAGGGGTGGTGAAAAACTGTTTTTT.

V gene TRBV7-2 combines with J gene TRBJ2-1; TRBD2 aligns across 9 bases. J lost 1 base, V lost 3 bases, and 7 bases had no gene match. There are 17 residues in the CDR3. CDR1 and CDR2 (germline): SGHTA, FQGNSA. DNA for the CDR3: TGTGCCAGCAGCTTTGGCGGGGGGGCTCGGTCCTACAATGAGCAGTTCTTC. Amino acid sequence: CASSFGGGARSYNEQFF.

This clone has more than one count but fewer than ten. The V call is TRBV6-5, the J call TRBJ2-7; 10 bases map to TRBD1. V lost 6 bases and J lost 6; bases outside the gene matches: 11. Germline CDR1 reads MNHEY; CDR2 reads SVGAGI. This CDR3 spans 15 amino acids. The DNA of the CDR3 is TGTGCCAGCAGGACAGGGGGCGCAGGTTCGGGCGAGCAGTACTTC. Protein: CASRTGGAGSGEQYF.

V and J are TRBV29-1 and TRBJ1-1, with D uncertain. CDR3 size: 13 residues. V gave up 8 bases and J gave up 1 base, with 14 bases separating them. Germline-derived CDR1 and CDR2 are SQVTM and ANQGSEA. CDR3 in amino acids: CSTPRGANTEAFF. CDR3 coding DNA: TGCAGCACCCCCCGGGGTGCGAACACTGAAGCTTTCTTT.

The genes are TRBV7-8 and TRBJ2-7; 10 bases are a match to TRBD2. Germline CDR1 is SGHVS and CDR2 is FQNEAQ. CDR3 size: 15 residues. Trimming removed 6 bases from V and 6 bases from J; junction bases left unmatched: 11. The CDR3 DNA is TGTGCCAGCAGGTCCCTAGCGGGAGAAGGAAGCGAGCAGTACTTC. This codes for CASRSLAGEGSEQYF.